This T cell receptor (beta chain) was sequenced for a study of T cell responses to AZD1222 COVID-19 vaccine. A word on this clone: Its matching antigen is unknown.

The data were produced by immunoSEQ multiplex PCR, yet TCRdb's version contains in-frame clones alone and is incomplete. The sample records approximately 65,000 clones, about 90% being singletons. Regarding the study as a whole: Close to half of all spike-specific TCRs reportedly target regions of the variants that are unmutated. Receipt of two AZD1222 doses was followed by a rise in Spike-specific TCR breadth and depth. Donor demographics were predominantly white British with a female majority; clonal diversity may be underestimated.

Material: peripheral blood, obtained on day 0 of AZD1222 vaccination. This TCR was sampled from an adult in good health.

In DNA, the CDR3 is TGTGCCAGCAGCTTAGGGCTAGCGGGGGACTCCTACGAGCAGTACTTC. It codes for CASSLGLAGDSYEQYF. The rearrangement uses TRBV7-8 and TRBJ2-7; 10 nucleotides line up with TRBD2. The trim removed 1 base at V and 0 bases at J, leaving 3 bases unmatched. CDR1 and CDR2 (germline): SGHVS, FQNEAQ. The CDR3 loop spans 16 amino acids.